This note documents a single T cell receptor beta chain sequence. Germline-derived CDR1 and CDR2 are SGHVS and FNYEAQ. The V gene lost 6 bases and the J gene lost 9 bases, with 14 bases spanning the gap. The CDR3 is 12 residues long. The data belong to a study of blood T cell repertoires in COVID-19. Study at large: Whether acute or convalescent, the COVID-19 samples came from the United States, Italy and Spain. T cells, B-cell-depleted T cells, or PBMCs supplied cDNA or gDNA.

In the study's own analysis: For nucleated cells, counts were estimated from reference gene primer amplification. Assay: immunoSEQ multiplex PCR; the TCRdb copy retains only in-frame clones and omits some. That table gives V, J and clone size, and the DNA gave D and trimming. The data contain 100,000 to 150,000 clones, approximately 83% of them seen just once; the ten biggest clones take up roughly a quarter. The sample was peripheral blood. The rearrangement links TRBV7-6 to TRBJ2-5; tentative D call: TRBD2 (5 bases). This TCR was recovered from a woman older than 75 with acute or convalescent COVID-19. The CDR3 loop is CASSAVAGAQYF. The CDR3 nucleotides read TGTGCCAGCAGTGCGGTGGCCGGGGCCCAGTACTTC.